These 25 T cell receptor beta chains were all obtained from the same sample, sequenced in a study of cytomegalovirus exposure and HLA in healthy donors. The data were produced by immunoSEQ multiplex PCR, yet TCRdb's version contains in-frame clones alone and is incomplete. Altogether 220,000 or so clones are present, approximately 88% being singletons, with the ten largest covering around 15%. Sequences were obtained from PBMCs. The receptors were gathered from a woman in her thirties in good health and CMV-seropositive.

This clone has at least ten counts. Written as DNA, the CDR3 is TGTGCCAGCAGCGAAGGGACAGGGGGCACAGATACGCAGTATTTT. This gives the protein CASSEGTGGTDTQYF. V usage is TRBV6-4 and J usage is TRBJ2-3; 10 positions agree with TRBD1. CDR3 length equals 15 residues. The J segment lost 1 base and the V segment lost 6 bases, leaving 4 bases of the junction unmatched. CDR1 and CDR2 from the germline V gene are MRHNA and SNTAGT.

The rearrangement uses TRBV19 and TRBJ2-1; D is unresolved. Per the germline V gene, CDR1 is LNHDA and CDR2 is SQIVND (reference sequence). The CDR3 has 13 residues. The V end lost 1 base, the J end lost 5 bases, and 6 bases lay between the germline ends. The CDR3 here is CASSIGANNEQFF. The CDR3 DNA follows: TGTGCCAGTAGTATAGGGGCCAACAATGAGCAGTTCTTC.

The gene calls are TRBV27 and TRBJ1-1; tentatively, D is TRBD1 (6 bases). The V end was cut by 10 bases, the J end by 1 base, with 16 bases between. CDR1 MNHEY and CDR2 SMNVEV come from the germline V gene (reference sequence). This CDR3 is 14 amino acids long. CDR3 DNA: TGTGCCACCCGCCCCCCGACAGGGAACACTGAAGCTTTCTTT. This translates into CATRPPTGNTEAFF.

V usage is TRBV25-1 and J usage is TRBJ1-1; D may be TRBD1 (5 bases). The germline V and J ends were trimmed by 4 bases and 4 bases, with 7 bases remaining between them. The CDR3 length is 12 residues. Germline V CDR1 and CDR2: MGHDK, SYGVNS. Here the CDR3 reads CASSGRGTEAFF. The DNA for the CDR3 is TGTGCCAGCAGTGGAAGGGGCACTGAAGCTTTCTTT.

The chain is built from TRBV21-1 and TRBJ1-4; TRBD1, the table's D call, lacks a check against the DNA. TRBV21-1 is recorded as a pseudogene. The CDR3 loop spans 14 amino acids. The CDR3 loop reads CASSLGRPNEKLFF. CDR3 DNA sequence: TGTGCCAGCAGCTTAGGCAGGCCCAATGAAAAACTGTTTTTT.

DNA for the CDR3: TGTGCCAGCAGGGACAGGGCCTATGGCTACACCTTC. Translating it yields CASRDRAYGYTF. This chain links TRBV2 with TRBJ1-2, with 8 bases aligning to TRBD1. This CDR3 is 12 amino acids long. Germline-derived CDR1 and CDR2 are SNHLY and FYNNEI. After removal of 6 bases from V and 4 bases from J, the junction contained 1 base not matched to a gene.

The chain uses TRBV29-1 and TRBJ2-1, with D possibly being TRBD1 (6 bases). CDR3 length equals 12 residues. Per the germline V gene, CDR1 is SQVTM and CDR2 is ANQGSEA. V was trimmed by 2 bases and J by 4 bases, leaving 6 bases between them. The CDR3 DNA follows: TGCAGCGTTGAACAGGGGTACAATGAGCAGTTCTTC. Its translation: CSVEQGYNEQFF.

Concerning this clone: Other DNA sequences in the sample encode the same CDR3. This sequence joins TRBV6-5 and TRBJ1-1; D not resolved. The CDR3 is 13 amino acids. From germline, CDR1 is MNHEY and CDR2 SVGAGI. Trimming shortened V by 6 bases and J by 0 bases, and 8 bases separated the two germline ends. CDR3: CASSRTVNTEAFF. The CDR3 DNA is TGTGCCAGCAGCCGAACAGTGAACACTGAAGCTTTCTTT.

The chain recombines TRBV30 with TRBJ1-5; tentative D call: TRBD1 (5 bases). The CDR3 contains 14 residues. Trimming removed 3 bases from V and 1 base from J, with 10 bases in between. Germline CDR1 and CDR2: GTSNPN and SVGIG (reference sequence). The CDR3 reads CAWRGRGSNQPQHF. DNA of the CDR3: TGTGCCTGGAGGGGACGGGGCAGCAATCAGCCCCAGCATTTT.

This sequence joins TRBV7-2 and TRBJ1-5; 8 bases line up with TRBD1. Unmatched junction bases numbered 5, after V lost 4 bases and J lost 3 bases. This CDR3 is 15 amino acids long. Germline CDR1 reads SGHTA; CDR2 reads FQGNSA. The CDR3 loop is CASSSGQVPNQPQHF. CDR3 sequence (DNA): TGTGCCAGCAGCTCGGGACAGGTTCCCAATCAGCCCCAGCATTTT. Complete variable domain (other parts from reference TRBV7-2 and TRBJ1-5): GAGVSQSPSNKVTEKGKDVELRCDPISGHTALYWYRQSLGQGLEFLIYFQGNSAPDKSGLPSDRFSAERTGGSVSTLTIQRTQQEDSAVYLCASSSGQVPNQPQHFGDGTRLSIL.

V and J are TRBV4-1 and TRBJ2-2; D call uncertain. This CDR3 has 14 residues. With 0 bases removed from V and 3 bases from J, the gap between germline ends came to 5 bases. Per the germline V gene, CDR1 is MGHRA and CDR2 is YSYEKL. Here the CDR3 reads CASSQESYTGELFF. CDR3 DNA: TGCGCCAGCAGCCAAGAGAGTTACACCGGGGAGCTGTTTTTT.

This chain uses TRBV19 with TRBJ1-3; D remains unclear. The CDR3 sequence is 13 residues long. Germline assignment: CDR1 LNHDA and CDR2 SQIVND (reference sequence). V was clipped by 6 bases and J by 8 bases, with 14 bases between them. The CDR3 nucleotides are TGTGCCAGTAGGCAGAACGCTAAGGACACCATATATTTT. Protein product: CASRQNAKDTIYF.

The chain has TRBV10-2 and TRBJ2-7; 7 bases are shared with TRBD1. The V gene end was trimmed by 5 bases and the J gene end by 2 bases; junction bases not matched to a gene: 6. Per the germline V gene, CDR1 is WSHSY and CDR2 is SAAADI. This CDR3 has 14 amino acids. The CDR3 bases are TGCGCCAGCAGTCCGGGACAGCTTACCTACGAGCAGTACTTC. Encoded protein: CASSPGQLTYEQYF.

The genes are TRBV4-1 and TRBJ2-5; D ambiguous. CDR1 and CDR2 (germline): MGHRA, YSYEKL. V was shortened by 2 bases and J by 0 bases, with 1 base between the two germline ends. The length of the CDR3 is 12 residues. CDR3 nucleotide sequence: TGCGCCAGCAGCCAAAACCAAGAGACCCAGTACTTC. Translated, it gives CASSQNQETQYF.

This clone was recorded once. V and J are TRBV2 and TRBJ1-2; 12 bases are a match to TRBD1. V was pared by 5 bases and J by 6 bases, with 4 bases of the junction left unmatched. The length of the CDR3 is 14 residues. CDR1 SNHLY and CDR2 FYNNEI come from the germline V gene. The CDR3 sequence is CASSTGQGADGYTF. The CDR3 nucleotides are TGTGCCAGCAGTACGGGACAGGGGGCTGATGGCTACACCTTC.

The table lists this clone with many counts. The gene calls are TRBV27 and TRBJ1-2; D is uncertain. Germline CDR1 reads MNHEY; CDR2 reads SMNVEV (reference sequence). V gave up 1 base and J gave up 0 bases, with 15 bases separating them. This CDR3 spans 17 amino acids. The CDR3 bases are TGTGCCAGCAGTTTATTGAGCAGGCTAGGCACTAACTATGGCTACACCTTC. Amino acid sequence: CASSLLSRLGTNYGYTF.

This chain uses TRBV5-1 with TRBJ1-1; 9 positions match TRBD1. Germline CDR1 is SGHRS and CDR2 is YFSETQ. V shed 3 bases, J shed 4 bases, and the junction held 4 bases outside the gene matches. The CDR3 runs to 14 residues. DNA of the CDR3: TGCGCCAGCAGCTCGGGACAGGGTGGCACTGAAGCTTTCTTT. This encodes CASSSGQGGTEAFF.

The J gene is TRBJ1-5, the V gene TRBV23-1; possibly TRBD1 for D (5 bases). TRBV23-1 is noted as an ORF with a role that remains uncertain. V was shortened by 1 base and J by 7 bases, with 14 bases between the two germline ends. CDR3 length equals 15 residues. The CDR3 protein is CASSQLRSGNQPQHF. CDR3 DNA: TGCGCCAGCAGTCAATTACGGTCAGGGAACCAGCCCCAGCATTTT.

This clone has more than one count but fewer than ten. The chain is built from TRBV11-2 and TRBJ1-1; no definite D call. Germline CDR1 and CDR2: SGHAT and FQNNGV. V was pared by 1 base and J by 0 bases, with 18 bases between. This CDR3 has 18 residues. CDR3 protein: CASSLAPLEGILNTEAFF. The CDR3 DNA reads TGTGCCAGCAGCTTAGCACCCTTAGAGGGAATTTTGAACACTGAAGCTTTCTTT.

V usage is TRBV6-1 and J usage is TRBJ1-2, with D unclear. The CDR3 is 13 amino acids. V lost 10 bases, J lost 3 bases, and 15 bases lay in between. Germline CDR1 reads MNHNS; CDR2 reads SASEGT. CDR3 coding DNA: TGTGCCATTCTCCTAGGGATCCACTATGGCTACACCTTC. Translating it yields CAILLGIHYGYTF.

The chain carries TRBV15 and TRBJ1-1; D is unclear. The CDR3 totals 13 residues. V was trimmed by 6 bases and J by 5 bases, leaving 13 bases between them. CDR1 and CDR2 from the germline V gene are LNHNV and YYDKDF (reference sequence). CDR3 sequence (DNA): TGTGCCACCAGGCCTCTATCAGCGACTGAAGCTTTCTTT. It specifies CATRPLSATEAFF.

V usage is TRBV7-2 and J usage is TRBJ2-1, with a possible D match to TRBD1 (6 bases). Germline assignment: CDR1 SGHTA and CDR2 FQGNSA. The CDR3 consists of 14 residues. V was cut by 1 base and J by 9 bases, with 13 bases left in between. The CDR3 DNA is TGTGCCAGCAGCTTAGTTCAACAGGGCAGTGAGCAGTTCTTC. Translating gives CASSLVQQGSEQFF.

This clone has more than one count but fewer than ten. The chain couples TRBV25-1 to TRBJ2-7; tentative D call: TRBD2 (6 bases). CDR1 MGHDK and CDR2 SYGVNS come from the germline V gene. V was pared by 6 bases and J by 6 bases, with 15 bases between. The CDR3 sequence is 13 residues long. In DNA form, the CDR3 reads TGTGCCAGCAGGGACTATTACGCGAGCGAGCAGTACTTC. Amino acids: CASRDYYASEQYF.

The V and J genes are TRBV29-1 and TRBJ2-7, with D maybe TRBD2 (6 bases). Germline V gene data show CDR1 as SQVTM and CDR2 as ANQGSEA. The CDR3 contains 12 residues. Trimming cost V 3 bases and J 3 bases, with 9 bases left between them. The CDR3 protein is CSVELDYYEQYF. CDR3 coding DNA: TGCAGCGTTGAGTTGGACTACTACGAGCAGTACTTC.

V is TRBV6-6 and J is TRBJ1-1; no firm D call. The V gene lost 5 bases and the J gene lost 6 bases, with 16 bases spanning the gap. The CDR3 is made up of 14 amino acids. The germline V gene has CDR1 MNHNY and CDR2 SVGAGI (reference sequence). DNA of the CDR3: TGTGCCAGCAGTCCTACGGAGGGAGGCTCTGAAGCTTTCTTT. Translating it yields CASSPTEGGSEAFF.